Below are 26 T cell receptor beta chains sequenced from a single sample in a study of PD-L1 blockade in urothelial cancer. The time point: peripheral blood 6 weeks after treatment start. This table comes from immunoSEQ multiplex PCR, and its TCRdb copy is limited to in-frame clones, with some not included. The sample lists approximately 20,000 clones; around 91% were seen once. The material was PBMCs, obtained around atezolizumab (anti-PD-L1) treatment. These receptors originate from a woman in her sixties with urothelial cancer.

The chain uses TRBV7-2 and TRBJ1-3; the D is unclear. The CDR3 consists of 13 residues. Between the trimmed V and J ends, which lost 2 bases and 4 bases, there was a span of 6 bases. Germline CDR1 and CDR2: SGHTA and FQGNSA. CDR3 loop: CASSLMRGNTIYF. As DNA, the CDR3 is TGTGCCAGCAGCTTAATGCGCGGAAACACCATATATTTT. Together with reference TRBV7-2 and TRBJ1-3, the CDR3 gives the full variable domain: GAGVSQSPSNKVTEKGKDVELRCDPISGHTALYWYRQSLGQGLEFLIYFQGNSAPDKSGLPSDRFSAERTGGSVSTLTIQRTQQEDSAVYLCASSLMRGNTIYFGEGSWLTVV.

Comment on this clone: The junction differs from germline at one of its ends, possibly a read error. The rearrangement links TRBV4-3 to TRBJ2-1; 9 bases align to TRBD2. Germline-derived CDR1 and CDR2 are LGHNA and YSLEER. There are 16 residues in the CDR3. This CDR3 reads CASSQEAGGLYNEQFF. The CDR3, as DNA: TGCGCCAGCAGCCAAGAAGCGGGGGGCCTCTACAATGAACAGTTCTTC.

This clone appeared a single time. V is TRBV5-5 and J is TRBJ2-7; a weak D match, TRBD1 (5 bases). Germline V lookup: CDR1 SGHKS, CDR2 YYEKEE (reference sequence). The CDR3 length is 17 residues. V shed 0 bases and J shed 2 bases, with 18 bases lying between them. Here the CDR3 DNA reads TGTGCCAGCAGCTTGGATTTGGGTTCAGGGTTTCCCTACGAGCAGTACTTC. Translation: CASSLDLGSGFPYEQYF.

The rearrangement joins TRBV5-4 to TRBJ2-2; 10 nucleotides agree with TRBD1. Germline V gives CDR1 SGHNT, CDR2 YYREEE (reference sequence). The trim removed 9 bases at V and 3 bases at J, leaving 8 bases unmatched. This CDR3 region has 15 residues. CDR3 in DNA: TGTGCCACCGGAGACAGGGGGCGCGACACCGGGGAGCTGTTTTTT. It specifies CATGDRGRDTGELFF.

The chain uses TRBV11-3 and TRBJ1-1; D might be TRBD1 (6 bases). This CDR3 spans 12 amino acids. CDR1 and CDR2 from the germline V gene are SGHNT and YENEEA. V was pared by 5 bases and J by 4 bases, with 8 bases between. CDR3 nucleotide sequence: TGTGCCAGCAGCCGAGGGGGCACTGAAGCTTTCTTT. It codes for CASSRGGTEAFF.

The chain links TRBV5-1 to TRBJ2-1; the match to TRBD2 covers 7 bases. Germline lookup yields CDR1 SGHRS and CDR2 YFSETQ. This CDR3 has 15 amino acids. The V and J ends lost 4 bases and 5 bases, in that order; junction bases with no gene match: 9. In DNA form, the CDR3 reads TGCGCCAGCAGCCCTCGGACTAGTGGAAACAATGAGCAGTTCTTC. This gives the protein CASSPRTSGNNEQFF.

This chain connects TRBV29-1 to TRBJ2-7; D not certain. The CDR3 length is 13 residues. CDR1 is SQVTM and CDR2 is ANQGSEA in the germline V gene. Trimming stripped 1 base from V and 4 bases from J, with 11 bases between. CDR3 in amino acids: CSVEVETEYEQYF. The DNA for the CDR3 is TGCAGCGTTGAAGTCGAGACGGAGTACGAGCAGTACTTC.

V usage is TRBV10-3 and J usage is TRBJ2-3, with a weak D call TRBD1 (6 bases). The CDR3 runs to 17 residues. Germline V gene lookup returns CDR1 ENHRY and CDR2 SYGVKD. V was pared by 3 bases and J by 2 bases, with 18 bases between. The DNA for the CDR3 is TGTGCCATCAGTGACGTTGCCGGGACACGATACACAGATACGCAGTATTTT. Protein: CAISDVAGTRYTDTQYF.

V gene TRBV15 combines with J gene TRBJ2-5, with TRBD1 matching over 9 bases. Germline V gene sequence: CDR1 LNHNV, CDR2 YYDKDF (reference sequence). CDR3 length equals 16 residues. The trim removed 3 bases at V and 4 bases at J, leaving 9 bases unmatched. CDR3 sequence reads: CATSRVQGAPPETQYF. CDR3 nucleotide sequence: TGTGCCACCAGCAGGGTACAGGGGGCGCCCCCAGAGACCCAGTACTTC.

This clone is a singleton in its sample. CDR3 DNA: TGCGCCAGCAGCCCGCTTGGGTTTCGGCGGGACTACGAGCAGTACTTC. Its translation: CASSPLGFRRDYEQYF. V usage is TRBV5-1 and J usage is TRBJ2-7; maybe TRBD2 (6 bases). Germline loops: CDR1 SGHRS, CDR2 YFSETQ. V lost 4 bases to trimming and J lost 3 bases, with 20 bases between them. The CDR3 spans 16 residues.

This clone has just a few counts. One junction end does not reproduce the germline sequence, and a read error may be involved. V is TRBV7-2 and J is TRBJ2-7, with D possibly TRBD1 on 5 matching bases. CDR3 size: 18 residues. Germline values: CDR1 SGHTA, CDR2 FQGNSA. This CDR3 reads CASSLTHQQGLLSSEQYF. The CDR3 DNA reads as TGTGCCAGCAGCTTAACACACCAGCAGGGTTTACTCTCCTCCGAGCAGTACTTC.

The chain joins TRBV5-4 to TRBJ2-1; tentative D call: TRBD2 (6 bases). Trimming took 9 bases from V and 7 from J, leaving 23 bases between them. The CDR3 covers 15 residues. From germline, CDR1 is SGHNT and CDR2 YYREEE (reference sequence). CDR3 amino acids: CATQSRGENSNEQFF. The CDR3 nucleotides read TGTGCCACCCAGTCTCGCGGGGAGAATTCGAATGAGCAGTTCTTC.

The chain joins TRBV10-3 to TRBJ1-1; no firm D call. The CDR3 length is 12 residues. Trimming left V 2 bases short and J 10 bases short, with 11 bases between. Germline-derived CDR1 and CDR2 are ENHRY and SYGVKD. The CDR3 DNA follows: TGTGCCATCAGTGAGGGTTCGTTCGGAGCTTTCTTT. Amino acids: CAISEGSFGAFF.

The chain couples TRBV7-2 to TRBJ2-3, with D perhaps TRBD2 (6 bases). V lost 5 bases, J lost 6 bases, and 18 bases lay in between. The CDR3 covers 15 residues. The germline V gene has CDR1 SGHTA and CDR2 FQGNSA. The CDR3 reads CASSIGTYRGDTQYF. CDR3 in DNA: TGTGCCAGCAGCATCGGGACCTACCGGGGGGATACGCAGTATTTT.

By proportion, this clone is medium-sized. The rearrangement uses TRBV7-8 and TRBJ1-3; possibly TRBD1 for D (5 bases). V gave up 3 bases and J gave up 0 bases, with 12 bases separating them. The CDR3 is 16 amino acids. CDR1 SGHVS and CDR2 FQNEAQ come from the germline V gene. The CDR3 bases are TGTGCCAGCAGCTTCTTCCGACAGAGCTCTGGAAACACCATATATTTT. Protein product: CASSFFRQSSGNTIYF.

CDR3 in amino acids: CAISEPIGTGLIWEQYF. The CDR3, as DNA: TGTGCCATCAGTGAGCCGATAGGGACAGGGCTAATTTGGGAGCAGTACTTC. The rearrangement joins TRBV10-3 to TRBJ2-7; 9 nucleotides line up with TRBD1. CDR1 is ENHRY and CDR2 is SYGVKD in the germline V gene. The length of the CDR3 is 17 residues. After removal of 2 bases from V and 7 bases from J, the junction contained 15 bases not matched to a gene.

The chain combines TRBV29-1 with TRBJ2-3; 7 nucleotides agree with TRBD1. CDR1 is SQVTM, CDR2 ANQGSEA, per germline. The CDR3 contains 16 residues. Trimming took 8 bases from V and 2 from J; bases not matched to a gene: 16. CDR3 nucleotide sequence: TGCAGCACCCCCTTATTCCGGGACAGTTTCACAGATACGCAGTATTTT. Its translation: CSTPLFRDSFTDTQYF.

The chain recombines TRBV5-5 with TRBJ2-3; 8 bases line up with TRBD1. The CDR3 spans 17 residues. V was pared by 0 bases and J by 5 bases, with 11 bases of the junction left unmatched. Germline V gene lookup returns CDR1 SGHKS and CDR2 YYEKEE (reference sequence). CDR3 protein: CASSLDGTGMVGDTQYF. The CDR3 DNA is TGTGCCAGCAGCTTGGACGGGACAGGCATGGTGGGAGATACGCAGTATTTT.

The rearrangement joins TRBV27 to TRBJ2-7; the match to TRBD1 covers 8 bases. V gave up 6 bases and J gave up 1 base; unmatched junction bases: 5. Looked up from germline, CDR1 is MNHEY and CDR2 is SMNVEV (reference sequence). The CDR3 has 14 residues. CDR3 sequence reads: CASRDRVTSYEQYF. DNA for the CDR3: TGTGCCAGCAGGGACAGGGTAACTTCCTACGAGCAGTACTTC.

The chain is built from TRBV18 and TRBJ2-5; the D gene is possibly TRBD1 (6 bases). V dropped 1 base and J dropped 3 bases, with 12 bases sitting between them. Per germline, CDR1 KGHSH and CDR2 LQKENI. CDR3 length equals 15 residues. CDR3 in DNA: TGTGCCAGCTCACCACGGCAGGGGAGTAAAGAGACCCAGTACTTC. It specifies CASSPRQGSKETQYF.

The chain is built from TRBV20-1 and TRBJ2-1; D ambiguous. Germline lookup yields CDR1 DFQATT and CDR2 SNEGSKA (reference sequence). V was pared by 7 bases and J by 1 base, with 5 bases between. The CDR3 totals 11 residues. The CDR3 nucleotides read TGCAGTGTACGGTCCTACAATGAGCAGTTCTTC. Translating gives CSVRSYNEQFF.

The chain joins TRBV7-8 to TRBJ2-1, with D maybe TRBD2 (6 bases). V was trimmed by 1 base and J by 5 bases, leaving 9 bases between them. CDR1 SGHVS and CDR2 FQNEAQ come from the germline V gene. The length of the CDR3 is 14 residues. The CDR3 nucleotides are TGTGCCAGCAGCTTAGACCGGACTAACAATGAGCAGTTCTTC. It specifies CASSLDRTNNEQFF.

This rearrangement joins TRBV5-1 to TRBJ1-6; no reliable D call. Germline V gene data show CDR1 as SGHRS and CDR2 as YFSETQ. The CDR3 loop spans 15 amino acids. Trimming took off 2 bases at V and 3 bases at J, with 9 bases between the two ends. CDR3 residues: CASSFQEFYNSPLHF. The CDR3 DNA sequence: TGCGCCAGCAGCTTTCAAGAGTTCTATAATTCACCCCTCCACTTT.

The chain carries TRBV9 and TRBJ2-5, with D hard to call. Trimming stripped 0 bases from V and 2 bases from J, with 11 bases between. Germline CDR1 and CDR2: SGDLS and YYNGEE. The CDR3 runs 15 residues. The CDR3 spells CASSVGAGVQETQYF. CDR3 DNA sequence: TGTGCCAGCAGCGTAGGGGCAGGTGTTCAAGAGACCCAGTACTTC.

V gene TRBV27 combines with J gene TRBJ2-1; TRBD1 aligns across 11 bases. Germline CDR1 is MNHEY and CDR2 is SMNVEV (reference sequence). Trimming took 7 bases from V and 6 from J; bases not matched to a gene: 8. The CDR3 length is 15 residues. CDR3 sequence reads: CASIRWGQGGNEQFF. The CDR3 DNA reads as TGTGCCAGCATCCGATGGGGACAGGGGGGCAATGAGCAGTTCTTC.

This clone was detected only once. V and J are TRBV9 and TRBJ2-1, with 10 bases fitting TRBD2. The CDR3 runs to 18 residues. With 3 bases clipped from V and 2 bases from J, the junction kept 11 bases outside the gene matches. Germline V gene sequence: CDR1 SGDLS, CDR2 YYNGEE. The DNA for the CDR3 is TGTGCCAGCAGCGGAATGAGCGGGAGGGCCCTGGCCTACAATGAGCAGTTCTTC. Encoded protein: CASSGMSGRALAYNEQFF. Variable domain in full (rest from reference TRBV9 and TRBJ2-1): DSGVTQTPKHLITATGQRVTLRCSPRSGDLSVYWYQQSLDQGLQFLIQYYNGEERAKGNILERFSAQQFPDLHSELNLSSLELGDSALYFCASSGMSGRALAYNEQFFGPGTRLTVL.